This entry is about one T cell receptor beta chain. Alongside blood RNA obtained from unsorted whole blood, germline DNA was also extracted. These data originate in a study of tumor-infiltrating lymphocytes in primary liver carcinoma. V lost 8 bases and J lost 3; bases outside the gene matches: 5. CDR1 is MNHEY, CDR2 SVGEGT, per germline. This CDR3 has 13 amino acids. With around 500 ng total RNA as template and a constant-region primer, TCR beta cDNA was made. Libraries for TCR beta were built through three nested multiplex PCR rounds, which together made up a slightly modified ARM-PCR procedure. The first two PCR rounds used TRBV1-TRBV30 primers with a Cbeta primer, roughly 10 cycles each. TCRdb itself ran the multiplex PCR reads through MiXCR, one entry per CDR3 protein. The data show 320,000 or so distinct CDR3 sequences, 65% seen once.

The V and J genes are TRBV6-2 or TRBV6-3 and TRBJ1-1; 8 bases match TRBD1. Sequencing used peripheral blood. This clonotype originated in a man between 35 and 55 years old with primary liver carcinoma and hepatitis B virus infection. CDR3 DNA sequence: TGTGCCAGCTCGGGACAGGCCTACACTGAAGCTTTCTTT. Its protein is CASSGQAYTEAFF.